The present TCR beta chain was sequenced within a study of blood T cells in healthy people across ages. The V gene's germline CDR1 is MNHEY and CDR2 SVGAGI. The CDR3 length is 15 residues. The ends lost 4 bases at V and 5 bases at J; junction bases unmatched: 8. For the second PCR, which ran for roughly 6 to 11 cycles, a sample-barcoded 5' primer and a J-beta primer mix were used. Each CDR3 protein is one row after TCRdb ran MiXCR on the 5' RACE reads. The top ten clones hold 15% to 20% of a sample with approximately 1,100,000 distinct CDR3 sequences, around 45% of them seen once. This clonotype came up once.

The chain is built from TRBV6-5 and TRBJ2-7; 10 bases align to TRBD2. This TCR derives from a woman aged 60 to 75 in good health. The material sequenced was blood. The CDR3 loop is CASSSPSGSKNEQYF. The DNA for the CDR3 is TGTGCCAGCAGTTCCCCTAGCGGGAGTAAGAACGAGCAGTACTTC.